The entry below describes one T cell receptor (beta chain). What it recognizes is unknown. These data come from a study of CD8 T cells in Susac syndrome. The authors reverse transcribed roughly 0.5 to 1 ug RNA with random hexamers. TCR beta CDR3 was amplified by immunoSEQ multiplex PCR. This amplification extended across 54 Vbeta and 13 Jbeta segments. One entry per CDR3 protein results from TCRdb running MiXCR on the immunoSEQ multiplex PCR reads. The sample yields about 180,000 distinct CDR3 sequences, about 95% seen once. Findings and limits, study-wide: Individuals included in the TCR sequencing and HLA analysis were acknowledged by the study to be relatively few in number.

The receptor's source is a human donor with Susac syndrome. What was sequenced was CD4+ T cells from PBMCs.

The CDR3 sequence is CSVIFYRTVRHNEQFF. CDR3 nucleotides: TGCAGCGTTATATTCTACCGGACAGTGCGACACAATGAGCAGTTCTTC. The chain employs TRBV29-1 and TRBJ2-1; possible D gene TRBD1, 6 bases. V lost 5 bases, J lost 5 bases, and 22 bases lay in between. The CDR3 contains 16 residues. Germline-derived CDR1 and CDR2 are SQVTM and ANQGSEA.